These 17 T cell receptor beta chains came from one sample sequenced in a study of blood T cells in healthy people across ages (dated by TCRdb to between 2015 and 2016). Library creation used 5' RACE. The sample was run on an Illumina HiSeq 2500. The second PCR ran for about 7 to 11 cycles and used a J-beta primer mix along with a sample-barcoded 5' primer. TCRdb handled the public reads itself, with Q25 trimming in fastp and clone calling in MiXCR, and kept productive beta chains. When rows share a CDR3 protein, they turn into one entry using the most common DNA and genes. The sample includes 650,000 to 700,000 distinct CDR3 sequences, with 52% observed a single time. Together, the top ten hold roughly 14% of the sample. The sequencing input was blood. These receptors came from a woman of 80 years or more in good health.

Only a few counts were recorded for this clonotype. The chain uses TRBV4-3 and TRBJ1-4, with D perhaps matching TRBD1 (6 bases). Germline assignment: CDR1 LGHNA and CDR2 YSLEER. V gave up 3 bases and J gave up 7 bases, with 12 bases separating them. The CDR3 extends over 14 amino acids. The CDR3 bases are TGCGCCAGCAGCCAGGCGTACAGGGCTGAAAAACTGTTTTTT. This translates into CASSQAYRAEKLFF.

This clonotype was counted many times. This chain uses TRBV24-1 with TRBJ2-3; the match to TRBD1 covers 8 bases. The CDR3 extends over 14 amino acids. V lost 6 bases, J lost 1 base, and 2 bases stayed unmatched. CDR1 and CDR2 (germline): KGHDR, SFDVKD. The CDR3: CATSMTGGTDTQYF. The CDR3 nucleotides are TGTGCCACCAGTATGACAGGGGGCACAGATACGCAGTATTTT.

The chain has TRBV4-1 and TRBJ1-2; weak D call: TRBD1 (6 bases). Germline-derived CDR1 and CDR2 are MGHRA and YSYEKL. V gave up 1 base and J gave up 5 bases, with 14 bases separating them. This CDR3 spans 15 amino acids. The CDR3 region has the DNA TGCGCCAGCAGCCAAGGGAGACAGGAGGGATATGGCTACACCTTC. Translation gives CASSQGRQEGYGYTF.

This clonotype showed up many times. The J gene is TRBJ2-1, the V gene TRBV12-3 or TRBV12-4, with 12 positions matching TRBD2. V lost 5 bases to trimming and J lost 4 bases; unmatched junction nucleotides: 6. The CDR3 is 16 residues long. CDR3 sequence: CASSRSSGGAYNEQFF. The DNA of the CDR3 is TGTGCCAGCAGTAGATCTAGCGGGGGGGCTTACAATGAGCAGTTCTTC.

This chain uses TRBV5-1 with TRBJ2-1; D is perhaps TRBD2 (5 bases). The CDR3 totals 14 residues. Germline CDR1 and CDR2: SGHRS and YFSETQ. Trimming cost V 0 bases and J 8 bases, with 12 bases left between them. The CDR3 loop is CASSLALAEYEQFF. The CDR3 DNA sequence: TGCGCCAGCAGCTTGGCCCTAGCTGAGTATGAGCAGTTCTTC. The full variable domain, with the rest looked up from reference TRBV5-1 and TRBJ2-1, is KAGVTQTPRYLIKTRGQQVTLSCSPISGHRSVSWYQQTPGQGLQFLFEYFSETQRNKGNFPGRFSGRQFSNSRSEMNVSTLELGDSALYLCASSLALAEYEQFFGPGTRLTVL.

This sequence joins TRBV5-1 and TRBJ2-3; 8 bases are shared with TRBD2. This CDR3 has 15 amino acids. Germline CDR1 reads SGHRS; CDR2 reads YFSETQ. With 3 bases clipped from V and 4 bases from J, the junction kept 7 bases outside the gene matches. The CDR3 coding sequence is TGCGCCAGCAGCTATCCCCGGGGGGGAGCAGATACGCAGTATTTT. This gives the protein CASSYPRGGADTQYF.

Concerning this clonotype itself: A much larger clonotype is one base distant, so this may be a read error. The V and J genes are TRBV10-3 and TRBJ2-7; 8 bases fit TRBD1. The CDR3 sequence is 15 residues long. Germline V gives CDR1 ENHRY, CDR2 SYGVKD. The chain's CDR3 is CATSEETGASYEQYF. The CDR3 region has the DNA TGTGCCACCAGTGAGGAGACAGGGGCGTCCTACGAGCAGTACTTC.

J is TRBJ2-1 and V is TRBV2; D gene unclear. The CDR3 runs 14 residues. Trimming cost V 4 bases and J 12 bases, with 19 bases left between them. Germline values: CDR1 SNHLY, CDR2 FYNNEI. CDR3 nucleotides: TGTGCCAGCAGTGCCAGAATGACCGACCTGGGGCAGTTCTTC. Translated, it gives CASSARMTDLGQFF.

The rearrangement uses TRBV7-8 and TRBJ2-4, with D possibly TRBD1 on 5 matching bases. CDR1 SGHVS and CDR2 FQNEAQ come from the germline V gene. The CDR3 is 15 residues long. V lost 1 base, J lost 15 bases, and 22 bases lay in between. CDR3 protein: CASSLGTRTHEERYF. CDR3 nucleotides: TGTGCCAGCAGCTTAGGTACCAGGACACATGAAGAGCGGTACTTC.

In regard to this clonotype: This clone may be a read error of a much larger clone one base away. The genes are TRBV6-6 and TRBJ1-5; D may be TRBD2 (5 bases). TRBJ2-3 matches the DNA end more closely, so the J call is doubtful. The CDR3 totals 16 residues. Germline CDR1 MNHNY, CDR2 SVGAGI (reference sequence). Here the CDR3 reads CASSTTSGYSNQPQYF. Here the CDR3 DNA reads TGTGCCAGCAGTACGACGTCGGGATATAGCAATCAGCCCCAGTATTTT.

The chain combines TRBV4-1 with TRBJ2-5; D gene uncertain. TRBJ2-7 matches the DNA end more closely, so the J call is doubtful. The CDR3 consists of 15 residues. CDR1 and CDR2 (germline): MGHRA, YSYEKL. The CDR3 sequence is CASSQDRLTLNEQYF. CDR3 coding DNA: TGCGCCAGCAGCCAAGATCGGTTAACCCTCAACGAGCAGTACTTC.

The rearrangement uses TRBV13 and TRBJ2-5; D is ambiguous. Germline V CDR1 and CDR2: PRHDT, FYEKMQ (reference sequence). The CDR3 is 14 amino acids. V lost 5 bases, J lost 5 bases, and 15 bases lay in between. The CDR3 is CASSGRGNTETQYF. The CDR3 nucleotides are TGTGCCAGCAGCGGGCGTGGGAATACGGAGACCCAGTACTTC.

The genes are TRBV28 and TRBJ2-3; 14 bases match TRBD2. With 4 bases clipped from V and 9 bases from J, the junction kept 6 bases outside the gene matches. The germline gives CDR1 MDHEN, CDR2 SYDVKM. CDR3 size: 15 residues. CDR3 amino acids: CASSSGTSGSSTQYF. CDR3 bases: TGTGCCAGCAGTTCCGGGACTAGCGGGAGTTCCACGCAGTATTTT.

The chain is built from TRBV2 and TRBJ1-2, with TRBD1 matching over 9 bases. The germline V gene encodes CDR1 SNHLY and CDR2 FYNNEI. After removal of 7 bases from V and 7 bases from J, the junction contained 10 bases not matched to a gene. This CDR3 spans 14 amino acids. The CDR3 region is CASTEGRDRAGYTF. In nucleotides, the CDR3 is TGTGCCAGCACCGAGGGACGGGACAGGGCTGGCTACACCTTC.

This clonotype was picked up one time. The chain links TRBV20-1 to TRBJ2-3; TRBD2 matches at 8 bases. The CDR3 is 15 residues long. J lost 9 bases, V lost 1 base, and 12 bases had no gene match. The V gene's germline CDR1 is DFQATT and CDR2 SNEGSKA (reference sequence). CDR3 loop: CSARGLASTQATQYF. The CDR3 region has the DNA TGCAGTGCTAGAGGACTAGCGAGTACCCAAGCGACGCAGTATTTT.

This clonotype was counted between two and nine times. The rearrangement joins TRBV7-2 to TRBJ2-2, with no clear D. The CDR3 has 15 residues. Trimming removed 3 bases at V and 8 bases at J, with 16 bases between. Germline loops: CDR1 SGHTA, CDR2 FQGNSA. The CDR3 protein is CASSFAGLGQGELFF. CDR3 sequence (DNA): TGTGCCAGCAGCTTCGCCGGGCTAGGTCAGGGGGAGCTGTTTTTT.

The genes are TRBV30 and TRBJ1-2; D unclear. Trimming shortened V by 0 bases and J by 1 base, and 6 bases separated the two germline ends. Germline CDR1 reads GTSNPN; CDR2 reads SVGIG (reference sequence). This CDR3 contains 13 residues. The CDR3 DNA is TGTGCCTGGAGTGTGGGCAGTAACTATGGCTACACCTTC. This sequence encodes CAWSVGSNYGYTF.